One TCR beta chain is described in this entry. The record originates from a study of CD8+ T cells in alopecia areata. Sequencing relied on a cDNA template that was reverse transcribed from extracted RNA. The method was immunoSEQ multiplex PCR; TCRdb's version includes in-frame clones alone and lacks a portion of them. Of around 190,000 clones in the sample, just under 65% were seen once. The V gene's germline CDR1 is LGHNA and CDR2 YSLEER. The CDR3 has 16 amino acids. With 0 bases removed from V and 2 bases from J, the gap between germline ends came to 14 bases. The sample's treatment: oral pan-JAK inhibitor, 5-10 mg twice daily.

The sequence derives from a human donor with alopecia areata. The sequencing used CD4+ T cells sorted from blood, collected at week 49, from a patient treated with tofacitinib. The chain combines TRBV4-3 with TRBJ2-7; tentative D call: TRBD1 (5 bases). As DNA, the CDR3 is TGCGCCAGCAGCCAAGAAAAGGGGCTGGGGACCTACGAGCAGTACTTC. It codes for CASSQEKGLGTYEQYF.